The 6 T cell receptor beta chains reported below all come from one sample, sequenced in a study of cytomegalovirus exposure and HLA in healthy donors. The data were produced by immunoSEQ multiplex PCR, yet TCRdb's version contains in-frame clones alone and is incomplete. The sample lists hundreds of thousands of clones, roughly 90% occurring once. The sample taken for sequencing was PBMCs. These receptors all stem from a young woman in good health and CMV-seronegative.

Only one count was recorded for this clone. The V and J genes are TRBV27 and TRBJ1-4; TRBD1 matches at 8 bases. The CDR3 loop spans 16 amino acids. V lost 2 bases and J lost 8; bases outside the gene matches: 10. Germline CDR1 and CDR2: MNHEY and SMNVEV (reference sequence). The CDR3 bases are TGTGCCAGCAGTTTACGACGGACAGGGTCGGGGGAAAAACTGTTTTTT. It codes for CASSLRRTGSGEKLFF.

This CDR3 reads CASSYYGGTSFDEQYF. CDR3 coding DNA: TGTGCCAGCAGTTACTATGGTGGGACTAGCTTCGACGAGCAGTACTTC. The chain carries TRBV6-6 and TRBJ2-7; 9 bases fit TRBD2. The CDR3 sequence is 16 residues long. Trimming removed 1 base from V and 5 bases from J; junction bases left unmatched: 9. Per the germline V gene, CDR1 is MNHNY and CDR2 is SVGAGI (reference sequence).

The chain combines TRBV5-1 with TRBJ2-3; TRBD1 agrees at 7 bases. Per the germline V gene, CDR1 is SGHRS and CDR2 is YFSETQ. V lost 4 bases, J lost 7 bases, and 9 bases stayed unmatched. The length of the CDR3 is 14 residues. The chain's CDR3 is CASSNGQEVNTQYF. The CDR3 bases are TGCGCCAGCAGCAACGGACAGGAAGTAAATACGCAGTATTTT. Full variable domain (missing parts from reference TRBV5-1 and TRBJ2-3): KAGVTQTPRYLIKTRGQQVTLSCSPISGHRSVSWYQQTPGQGLQFLFEYFSETQRNKGNFPGRFSGRQFSNSRSEMNVSTLELGDSALYLCASSNGQEVNTQYFGPGTRLTVL.

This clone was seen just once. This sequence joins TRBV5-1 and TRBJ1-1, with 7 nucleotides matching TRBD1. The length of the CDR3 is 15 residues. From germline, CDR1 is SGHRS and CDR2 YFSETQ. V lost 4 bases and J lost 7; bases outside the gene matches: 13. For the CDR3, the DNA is TGCGCCAGCAGCCCAGAAGAGGGGACAGCCTATGAAGCTTTCTTT. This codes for CASSPEEGTAYEAFF.

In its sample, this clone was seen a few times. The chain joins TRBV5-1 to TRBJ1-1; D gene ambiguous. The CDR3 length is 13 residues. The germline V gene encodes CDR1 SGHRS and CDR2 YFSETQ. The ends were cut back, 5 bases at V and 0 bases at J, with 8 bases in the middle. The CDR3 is CASSSLMNTEAFF. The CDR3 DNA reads TGCGCCAGCAGTTCTTTAATGAACACTGAAGCTTTCTTT.

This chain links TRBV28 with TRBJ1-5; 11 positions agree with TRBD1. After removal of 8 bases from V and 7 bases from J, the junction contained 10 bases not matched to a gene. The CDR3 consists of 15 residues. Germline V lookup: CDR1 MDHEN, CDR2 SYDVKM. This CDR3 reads CASRGTGGRRQPQHF. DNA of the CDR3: TGTGCCAGCCGTGGGACAGGGGGTCGAAGGCAGCCCCAGCATTTT.